Listed here are 23 T cell receptor beta chains from one sample, sequenced in a study of CD8+ T cells in alopecia areata. In alopecia areata patients, both lesional scalp punch biopsies and peripheral blood were collected. RNA, once extracted, was reverse transcribed into cDNA for use as the sequencing template. Method: immunoSEQ multiplex PCR; TCRdb's copy keeps in-frame clones and lacks some. Of approximately 8,000 clones in the sample, roughly 69% are singletons; the top ten hold over 12%. The source material was skin, sampled at week 0. The receptors originated from a human donor with alopecia areata.

The CDR3 nucleotides are TGTGCCAGCAGCTTAGCAGTTGGGGGCTCGACGCGGGGCTACACCTTC. It is translated as CASSLAVGGSTRGYTF. V is TRBV7-9 and J is TRBJ1-2, with TRBD1 as a possible D gene (6 bases). V was cut by 0 bases and J by 8 bases, with 19 bases left in between. Germline V gene sequence: CDR1 SEHNR, CDR2 FQNEAQ (reference sequence). This CDR3 has 16 residues.

This clone was observed a handful of times. Other nucleotide sequences in the sample specify the same CDR3. The J gene is TRBJ1-5, the V gene TRBV11-2; D gene ambiguous. The CDR3 contains 13 residues. Germline CDR1 reads SGHAT; CDR2 reads FQNNGV. Trimming stripped 3 bases from V and 6 bases from J, with 9 bases between. The CDR3 is CASSLSPSQPQHF. CDR3 bases: TGTGCCAGCAGCTTGTCCCCTAGTCAGCCCCAGCATTTT. The full variable domain, in which reference TRBV11-2 and TRBJ1-5 provide the parts outside the CDR3, is EAGVAQSPRYKIIEKRQSVAFWCNPISGHATLYWYQQILGQGPKLLIQFQNNGVVDDSQLPKDRFSAERLKGVDSTLKIQPAKLEDSAVYLCASSLSPSQPQHFGDGTRLSIL.

This clone has only one observation. The V and J genes are TRBV28 and TRBJ1-2; 8 bases agree with TRBD1. Looked up from germline, CDR1 is MDHEN and CDR2 is SYDVKM. The trim removed 2 bases at V and 5 bases at J, leaving 10 bases unmatched. The CDR3 totals 16 residues. In DNA form, the CDR3 reads TGTGCCAGCAGTTTACAGGGGGCGGCGGGTAAATATGGCTACACCTTC. It yields the protein CASSLQGAAGKYGYTF.

The chain links TRBV23-1 to TRBJ1-4, with a weak D call TRBD1 (5 bases). TRBV23-1 belongs to the ORF category, with a function that is uncertain. Trimming cost V 0 bases and J 5 bases, with 22 bases left between them. The CDR3 sequence is 19 residues long. The CDR3 sequence: CASSQSENERRQSNEKLFF. The CDR3 bases are TGCGCCAGCAGTCAATCGGAAAATGAAAGGAGACAGTCGAATGAAAAACTGTTTTTT.

The CDR3: CASSDWPMNTEAFF. The CDR3 DNA reads TGTGCCAGCAGTGATTGGCCCATGAACACTGAAGCTTTCTTT. The chain links TRBV6-1 to TRBJ1-1; D remains ambiguous. CDR1 is MNHNS and CDR2 is SASEGT in the germline V gene. This CDR3 is 14 amino acids long. Trimming removed 3 bases at V and 0 bases at J, with 8 bases between.

This clone was counted a few times. This chain joins TRBV6-6 and TRBJ1-1, with D possibly TRBD1 on 6 matching bases. V lost 6 bases and J 4 bases, leaving 12 bases between the germline ends. Germline loops: CDR1 MNHNY, CDR2 SVGAGI (reference sequence). The CDR3 loop spans 13 amino acids. The CDR3 DNA reads TGTGCCAGCAGAAGGACAGAGAGCACTGAAGCTTTCTTT. Amino acids: CASRRTESTEAFF.

This clone turned up a few times. The chain has TRBV7-2 and TRBJ2-7, with D perhaps TRBD2 (5 bases). The length of the CDR3 is 16 residues. CDR1 is SGHTA, CDR2 FQGNSA, per germline. The V gene lost 6 bases and the J gene lost 6 bases, with 24 bases spanning the gap. The CDR3 DNA sequence: TGTGCCAGCAGTCACCCCTCCGGGGAAAACCCCCTCGAGCAGTACTTC. Protein product: CASSHPSGENPLEQYF.

This chain uses TRBV25-1 with TRBJ2-2; D possibly matches TRBD1 or TRBD2 (6 bases each). Looked up from germline, CDR1 is MGHDK and CDR2 is SYGVNS. V lost 1 base to trimming and J lost 7 bases, with 16 bases between them. The CDR3 consists of 16 residues. CDR3 region: CASSESYRGRGGELFF. CDR3 DNA sequence: TGTGCCAGCAGTGAATCATACCGGGGGCGTGGCGGGGAGCTGTTTTTT.

This clone was seen a single time. The chain joins TRBV5-6 to TRBJ1-5; D is undetermined. The CDR3 is 13 amino acids. Trimming pared 6 bases from V and 5 bases from J, leaving 12 bases between. CDR1 is SGHDT and CDR2 is YYEEEE in the germline V gene. The CDR3 DNA follows: TGTGCCAGCACCCTAGGAAACGATCAGCCCCAGCATTTT. Translation gives CASTLGNDQPQHF.

This CDR3 reads CASSADRGRRTEAFF. Here the CDR3 DNA reads TGTGCCAGCAGCGCGGACAGGGGGCGTCGGACTGAAGCTTTCTTT. The chain links TRBV6-4 to TRBJ1-1, with 11 bases matching TRBD1. Per germline, CDR1 MRHNA and CDR2 SNTAGT. The CDR3 sequence is 15 residues long. V trimming: 6 bases; J trimming: 5 bases; junction bases outside the gene matches: 8.

The genes are TRBV11-2 and TRBJ2-1, with 12 bases identical to TRBD2. Germline V gene lookup returns CDR1 SGHAT and CDR2 FQNNGV. The CDR3 sequence is 19 residues long. With V trimmed by 5 bases and J by 10 bases, 21 bases remained unmatched. CDR3 loop: CASSPMGGLAGPETKEQFF. CDR3 bases: TGTGCCAGCAGCCCCATGGGGGGACTAGCGGGTCCCGAGACGAAGGAGCAGTTCTTC. Full variable domain (outside the CDR3, taken from reference TRBV11-2 and TRBJ2-1): EAGVAQSPRYKIIEKRQSVAFWCNPISGHATLYWYQQILGQGPKLLIQFQNNGVVDDSQLPKDRFSAERLKGVDSTLKIQPAKLEDSAVYLCASSPMGGLAGPETKEQFFGPGTRLTVL.

This clone was detected only a few times. The V gene is TRBV2, the J gene TRBJ2-6; TRBD1 agrees at 9 bases. The J segment lost 2 bases and the V segment lost 4 bases, leaving 3 bases of the junction unmatched. The CDR3 is 16 residues long. Germline V CDR1 and CDR2: SNHLY, FYNNEI. CDR3: CASSGGQGAGANVLTF. The CDR3 DNA reads TGTGCCAGCAGTGGGGGACAGGGAGCTGGGGCCAACGTCCTGACTTTC.

The J gene is TRBJ2-2, the V gene TRBV29-1; D is ambiguous. In germline, CDR1 is SQVTM, CDR2 ANQGSEA. The V and J ends lost 4 bases and 8 bases respectively, with 11 bases between them. The CDR3 is made up of 12 amino acids. The CDR3 DNA is TGCAGCGTTGGATCATGGGAAGGGGAGCTGTTTTTT. Its protein is CSVGSWEGELFF.

J is TRBJ2-7 and V is TRBV10-1, with D hard to call. Germline loops: CDR1 WNHNN, CDR2 SYGVQD (reference sequence). V dropped 3 bases and J dropped 2 bases, with 17 bases sitting between them. This CDR3 has 16 residues. In DNA, the CDR3 is TGCGCCAGCAGTGAAGTAGGGCAAAATCTCCCCTACGAGCAGTACTTC. The encoded protein is CASSEVGQNLPYEQYF.

This chain joins TRBV29-1 and TRBJ1-1, with D possibly matching TRBD1 (6 bases). Per germline, CDR1 SQVTM and CDR2 ANQGSEA. This CDR3 region has 15 residues. The V and J ends lost 8 bases and 1 base respectively, with 20 bases between them. The CDR3 reads CSFGGTRGRNTEAFF. CDR3 nucleotides: TGCAGCTTTGGAGGGACACGAGGAAGGAACACTGAAGCTTTCTTT. Filled out from reference TRBV29-1 and TRBJ1-1, the complete variable domain reads SAVISQKPSRDICQRGTSLTIQCQVDSQVTMMFWYRQQPGQSLTLIATANQGSEATYESGFVIDKFPISRPNLTFSTLTVSNMSPEDSSIYLCSFGGTRGRNTEAFFGQGTRLTVV.

The chain combines TRBV15 with TRBJ2-3, with D maybe TRBD2 (6 bases). Germline V gene sequence: CDR1 LNHNV, CDR2 YYDKDF (reference sequence). V was clipped by 3 bases and J by 0 bases, with 10 bases between them. CDR3 length equals 15 residues. The CDR3 reads CATSREGISTDTQYF. The DNA for the CDR3 is TGTGCCACCAGCAGGGAGGGTATTAGCACAGATACGCAGTATTTT.

CDR3 region: CASSADPGTGDQPQHF. DNA of the CDR3: TGTGCCAGCAGCGCAGATCCCGGGACAGGGGATCAGCCCCAGCATTTT. The chain employs TRBV9 and TRBJ1-5, with 10 bases identical to TRBD1. Germline CDR1 and CDR2: SGDLS and YYNGEE. V lost 3 bases to trimming and J lost 5 bases; unmatched junction nucleotides: 8. The CDR3 sequence is 16 residues long.

V usage is TRBV4-3 and J usage is TRBJ1-6, with a possible D match to TRBD1 (6 bases). This CDR3 region has 18 residues. Germline CDR1 is LGHNA and CDR2 is YSLEER. V shed 0 bases and J shed 1 base, with 13 bases lying between them. The CDR3 loop is CASSQDPWGLSYNSPLHF. The CDR3 DNA sequence: TGCGCCAGCAGCCAAGATCCCTGGGGGCTGTCCTATAATTCACCCCTCCACTTT.

The count of this clone is one. The chain combines TRBV5-1 with TRBJ2-1, with 8 bases aligning to TRBD2. With 4 bases clipped from V and 10 bases from J, the junction kept 13 bases outside the gene matches. Germline CDR1 is SGHRS and CDR2 is YFSETQ. This CDR3 has 15 residues. The CDR3: CASSEKSSGEDEQFF. CDR3 coding DNA: TGCGCCAGCAGCGAGAAGAGTAGCGGGGAAGACGAGCAGTTCTTC.

The CDR3 DNA reads as TGTGCCACCAGCAGAAAGCGGGGGGGCCCTTGGGATGAGCAGTTCTTC. This codes for CATSRKRGGPWDEQFF. The chain combines TRBV15 with TRBJ2-1; TRBD2 matches at 10 bases. CDR1 LNHNV and CDR2 YYDKDF come from the germline V gene (reference sequence). The CDR3 spans 16 residues. With V trimmed by 2 bases and J by 8 bases, 9 bases remained unmatched. Full variable domain (rest looked up from reference TRBV15 and TRBJ2-1): DAMVIQNPRYQVTQFGKPVTLSCSQTLNHNVMYWYQQKSSQAPKLLFHYYDKDFNNEADTPDNFQSRRPNTSFCFLDIRSPGLGDTAMYLCATSRKRGGPWDEQFFGPGTRLTVL.

V gene TRBV19 combines with J gene TRBJ1-2; TRBD1 agrees at 10 bases. This CDR3 spans 12 amino acids. The V gene's germline CDR1 is LNHDA and CDR2 SQIVND (reference sequence). V dropped 5 bases and J dropped 14; count of bases not matched to a gene: 8. This CDR3 reads CASSWTGQGETF. The CDR3 DNA reads TGTGCCAGTAGTTGGACCGGACAGGGGGAAACCTTC.

The V gene is TRBV7-9, the J gene TRBJ1-1; TRBD1 is a possible D gene (6 bases). Trimming removed 6 bases at V and 5 bases at J, with 13 bases between. Germline V gene lookup returns CDR1 SEHNR and CDR2 FQNEAQ (reference sequence). This CDR3 region has 13 residues. CDR3 protein: CASSEQGPTEAFF. The CDR3 region has the DNA TGTGCCAGCAGTGAACAGGGTCCGACTGAAGCTTTCTTT.

This rearrangement joins TRBV5-6 to TRBJ2-7; no reliable D call. Germline loops: CDR1 SGHDT, CDR2 YYEEEE. The CDR3 is 13 residues long. Trimming removed 0 bases at V and 3 bases at J, with 7 bases between. As DNA, the CDR3 is TGTGCCAGCAGCTTGGGTAGGGACTACGAGCAGTACTTC. Its protein is CASSLGRDYEQYF.